This is a list of T cell receptor beta chains from one sample in a study of Ad26.COV2.S vaccination and SARS-CoV-2 variants. The method was immunoSEQ multiplex PCR; TCRdb's version includes in-frame clones alone and lacks a portion of them. The data show about 400,000 clones, with approximately 89% seen just once and around 1.9% held by the top ten. The source was peripheral blood, collected in a trial of Ad26.COV2.S vaccine versus placebo. These receptors all stem from a person aged 18-60 years who received the Ad26.COV2.S COVID-19 vaccine or a placebo. CDR3s include the opening cysteine and the closing phenylalanine or tryptophan. The D gene is left open where the match is weak. Size is stated for part of the rows, as once, few or many counts, or as a class when the clone is expanded.

cdr3_nt cdr3_aa d_call clone_size j_call v_call
TGTGCCAGCTCACCAGGGGTGGGTCACGGCGCTGGGGCCAACGTCCTGACTTTC CASSPGVGHGAGANVLTF - - TRBJ2-6 TRBV18
TGCGCCAGCAGCCCTGGCGACGGGGAGGGATCACCCCTCCACTTT CASSPGDGEGSPLHF - once TRBJ1-6 TRBV5-1
TGTGCCAGCAGCTTATATGCAGGGAGGTTGCTTGAGCAGTTCTTC CASSLYAGRLLEQFF - - TRBJ2-1 TRBV11-3
TGTGCCAGCAGTGACAGGCAACAGGGATATGGCTACACCTTC CASSDRQQGYGYTF - - TRBJ1-2 TRBV6-1
TGTGCCACCAGTGATCCTATCGCCAGGGAGGACACCGGGGAGCTGTTTTTT CATSDPIAREDTGELFF - - TRBJ2-2 TRBV24-1
TGTGCCAGCAGCTTGTTGGTAGGGACGCCCTACAATGAGCAGTTCTTC CASSLLVGTPYNEQFF - - TRBJ2-1 TRBV5-6
TGTGCCAGCAGCCCTACCGGGACAGGTTACCGTCCGGTCTACAATGAGCAGTTCTTC CASSPTGTGYRPVYNEQFF TRBD1 - TRBJ2-1 TRBV14
TGCGCCAGCAGCCAAGTATCCCTCAACACTGAAGCTTTCTTT CASSQVSLNTEAFF - - TRBJ1-1 TRBV4-1
TGTGCCAGCAGTTTGGCTCGGACAGGGGGTCGGACTGAAGCTTTCTTT CASSLARTGGRTEAFF TRBD1 - TRBJ1-1 TRBV27
TGTGCCTGGATTGGGTTCCGGGACAGGGGGCGAGCTGAAGCTTTCTTT CAWIGFRDRGRAEAFF TRBD1 - TRBJ1-1 TRBV30
TGTGCCAGCAGCTCCCAGGGCCTCACAGATACGCAGTATTTT CASSSQGLTDTQYF - once TRBJ2-3 TRBV11-2
TGTGCCACCAGTGATTCCGCGGCCACCTACAATGAGCAGTTCTTC CATSDSAATYNEQFF - - TRBJ2-1 TRBV24-1
TGTGCCAGCAGCTCCTTTGTCTGGAGAGGGGGGCGCACCGGGGAGCTGTTTTTT CASSSFVWRGGRTGELFF - - TRBJ2-2 TRBV7-2
TGCGCCAGCAGCTTGGGTCTACCTAGCTCCTACAATGAGCAGTTCTTC CASSLGLPSSYNEQFF - many TRBJ2-1 TRBV5-1
TGTGCCAGCAGTTACTCTAGATGGTTGAGAAGAAACTCGAACACTGAAGCTTTCTTT CASSYSRWLRRNSNTEAFF - - TRBJ1-1 TRBV6-2/TRBV6-3
TGTGCCAGCAGCCCCCTGGACAGGGCAGATACGCAGTATTTT CASSPLDRADTQYF TRBD1 - TRBJ2-3 TRBV7-3
TGTGCCAGCAGTGGGGGCGGACCATATGGCTACACCTTC CASSGGGPYGYTF - once TRBJ1-2 TRBV2
TGTGCCAGCAGCCAAGCAGGGGCCGGCACAGATACGCAGTATTTT CASSQAGAGTDTQYF - - TRBJ2-3 TRBV3-1/TRBV3-2
TGTGCCACGACAGCGGCTCACAATGAAAAACTGTTTTTT CATTAAHNEKLFF - - TRBJ1-4 TRBV19
TGTGCCTTCCAGGGTCCGAGAAGCTCCTACAATGAGCAGTTCTTC CAFQGPRSSYNEQFF - - TRBJ2-1 TRBV30
TGTGCCAGCAGCTCCTGGGACCAGGTCCCCTACGAGCAGTACTTC CASSSWDQVPYEQYF - - TRBJ2-7 TRBV5-4
TGTGCCAGTAGTCGTGCCGGGGTTTATAATAATTCACCCCTCCACTTT CASSRAGVYNNSPLHF - - TRBJ1-6 TRBV19
TGTGCCAGCGCGGGAGACTCCTACGAGCAGTACTTC CASAGDSYEQYF TRBD2 - TRBJ2-7 TRBV6-6
TGTGCCAGCAGAACGGACACCGGGGAGCTGTTTTTT CASRTDTGELFF - - TRBJ2-2 TRBV6-5
TGCGCCAGCAGCCACAAGACTAGCGGAACTTTAGCCAAAAACATTCAGTACTTC CASSHKTSGTLAKNIQYF TRBD2 - TRBJ2-4 TRBV4-1
TGTGCCAGCTCACCATCGGACAGTCGTGAAGCTTTCTTT CASSPSDSREAFF - - TRBJ1-1 TRBV18
TGTGCCTGGAGTGTAGCTGCCTACAATGAGCAGTTCTTC CAWSVAAYNEQFF - - TRBJ2-1 TRBV30
TGTGCCAGCAGCGGAGGGACTAGCGGGTTTACCTACGAGCAGTACTTC CASSGGTSGFTYEQYF TRBD2 - TRBJ2-7 TRBV5-4